This T cell receptor (beta chain) was profiled in a study of blood T cell repertoires in COVID-19. As for the study in general: Material from acute and convalescent COVID-19 was sourced from the United States, Italy and Spain. PBMCs, B-cell-depleted T cells, or T cells were the source of the cDNA or gDNA that made up the material.

The table came from immunoSEQ multiplex PCR; TCRdb's copy has only in-frame clones and leaves some out. The sample includes 150,000 to 200,000 clones, 87% of them seen just once. The CDR3 contains 14 residues. With V trimmed by 5 bases and J by 10 bases, 8 bases remained unmatched. The germline V gene encodes CDR1 MNHEY and CDR2 SVGEGT. This TCR derives from a man between 40 and 49 years old with active or convalescent COVID-19. Specimen: peripheral blood. The gene calls are TRBV6-2 or TRBV6-3 and TRBJ2-1, with 10 bases matching TRBD1. CDR3 sequence (DNA): TGTGCCAGCAGTCGGACAGGGGGATTGGGGGAGCAGTTCTTC. This codes for CASSRTGGLGEQFF.